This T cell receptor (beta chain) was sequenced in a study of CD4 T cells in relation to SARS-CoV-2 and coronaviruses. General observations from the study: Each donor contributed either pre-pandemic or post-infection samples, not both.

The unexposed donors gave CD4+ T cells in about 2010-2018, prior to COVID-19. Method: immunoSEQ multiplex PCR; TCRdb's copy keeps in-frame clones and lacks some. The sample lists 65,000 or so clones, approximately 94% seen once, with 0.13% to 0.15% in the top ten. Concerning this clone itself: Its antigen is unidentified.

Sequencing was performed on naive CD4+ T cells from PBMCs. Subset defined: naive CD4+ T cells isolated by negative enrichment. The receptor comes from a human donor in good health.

CDR3 residues: CASSLTGQGALATNEKLFF. The CDR3 DNA reads TGTGCCAGCAGCCTAACGGGACAGGGGGCCCTCGCAACTAATGAAAAACTGTTTTTT. This chain joins TRBV14 and TRBJ1-4, with TRBD1 matching 12 bases. This CDR3 is built from 19 residues. V trimming: 4 bases; J trimming: 0 bases; junction bases outside the gene matches: 9. Germline-derived CDR1 and CDR2 are SGHDN and FVKESK.